This T cell receptor (beta chain) is from a study of control samples from healthy donors and cancer patients (dated by TCRdb to the early 2020s). The CDR3 covers 13 residues, taking in both the cysteine and the phenylalanine. Solely the CDR3 DNA is kept, with 39 bases framed from the first base. Relative to germline, V is missing 5 bases and J is missing 4 bases, with 3 bases of the junction outside any gene match. CDR1 SGHAT and CDR2 FQNNGV were looked up in the germline V gene. Library construction relied on the immunoSEQ multiplex PCR assay. Drawn from immuneACCESS, this table holds only the in-frame rearrangements with V and J called that TCRdb kept. Clones are partly lost; checked studies trace under half to an unresolved V gene and leave the rest unexplained. In this sample the table shows roughly 130,000 clones, about 95% of which occur a single time. Roughly 4% of the sample lies in the top ten.

In regard to this clone: Its binding antigen is unknown. There are no base qualities to consult, and no much larger clone falls within one base. The sample carries other DNA sequences with the same CDR3.

Material for sequencing was blood. This receptor was obtained from a man aged 25 to 40 in good health. Recombination joined TRBV11-2 with TRBJ2-7; TRBD1 aligns with 9 central bases. The CDR3 protein: CASSPGQGYEQYF. In nucleotide form, the sequence is TGTGCCAGCAGCCCGGGACAGGGATACGAGCAGTACTTC.